This is a list of T cell receptor beta chains from one sample in a study of CD8 T cells in ankylosing spondylitis. MiXCR, run by TCRdb on the 5' RACE reads, gives a single entry per CDR3 protein. Among about 250,000 distinct CDR3 sequences listed, 30% to 35% were seen once. Source material: blood, either unsorted or a sorted T cell fraction (not recorded which). The receptors were gathered from a male donor with ankylosing spondylitis or in good health (not recorded which). The CDR3 runs from the conserved cysteine through the conserved F or W. D genes are given only for firm matches. Size is omitted from some rows. Given values are once, few, many or a class for expanded clones.

abundance: many; d_gene: TRBD1; v_gene: TRBV20-1; j_gene: TRBJ2-1; CDR3nt: TGCAGTGCTAGAGACCCAGGGGGCAAGGAAGATGAGCAGTTCTTC; CDR3aa: CSARDPGGKEDEQFF
abundance: -; d_gene: -; v_gene: TRBV11-2; j_gene: TRBJ2-1; CDR3nt: TGTGCCAGCAGCTCCTCCACAGCGAGTGGAGATGAGCAGTTCTTC; CDR3aa: CASSSSTASGDEQFF
abundance: -; d_gene: TRBD2; v_gene: TRBV20-1; j_gene: TRBJ2-3; CDR3nt: TGCAGTGCTCCAAGAAGCGGGGGAACCACAGATACGCAGTATTTT; CDR3aa: CSAPRSGGTTDTQYF
abundance: many; d_gene: -; v_gene: TRBV20-1; j_gene: TRBJ1-2; CDR3nt: TGCAGTGCTAGAGCTGCAGGGCGTAACTATGGCTACACCTTC; CDR3aa: CSARAAGRNYGYTF
abundance: -; d_gene: -; v_gene: TRBV20-1; j_gene: TRBJ2-7; CDR3nt: TGCAGTGCTAGGGGGGCAAGCGGGGCCTACGAGCAGTACTTC; CDR3aa: CSARGASGAYEQYF
abundance: few; d_gene: -; v_gene: TRBV7-3; j_gene: TRBJ2-7; CDR3nt: TGTGCCAGCAGCTCTGACGGCGGCTTATCCTACGAGCAGTACTTC; CDR3aa: CASSSDGGLSYEQYF
abundance: -; d_gene: TRBD2; v_gene: TRBV20-1; j_gene: TRBJ2-1; CDR3nt: TGCAGTGCTAGCGGGGGGATCTCCTACAATGAGCAGTTCTTC; CDR3aa: CSASGGISYNEQFF
abundance: few; d_gene: TRBD2; v_gene: TRBV9; j_gene: TRBJ2-3; CDR3nt: TGTGCCAGCAGCGGCACTGGACTAGAGGCAGATACGCAGTATTTT; CDR3aa: CASSGTGLEADTQYF
abundance: -; d_gene: -; v_gene: TRBV27; j_gene: TRBJ2-6; CDR3nt: TGTGCCAGCAGTTTAGCAGGAGGGGCCAACGTCCTGACTTTC; CDR3aa: CASSLAGGANVLTF
abundance: -; d_gene: -; v_gene: TRBV6-5; j_gene: TRBJ2-2; CDR3nt: TGTGCCAGCAGTTACTATTGGGGGGAAGACACCGGGGAGCTGTTTTTT; CDR3aa: CASSYYWGEDTGELFF
abundance: many; d_gene: -; v_gene: TRBV6-1; j_gene: TRBJ2-4; CDR3nt: TGTGCCAGCAGTCCCGATATCTCCTCCATTCAGTACTTC; CDR3aa: CASSPDISSIQYF
abundance: -; d_gene: -; v_gene: TRBV29-1; j_gene: TRBJ2-2; CDR3nt: TGCAGCGCCATAGGGGCGAACACCGGGGAGCTGTTTTTT; CDR3aa: CSAIGANTGELFF
abundance: -; d_gene: -; v_gene: TRBV10-1; j_gene: TRBJ2-4; CDR3nt: TGCGCCAGCAGTGAGTCTTGGGGGCGAACCATTCAGTACTTC; CDR3aa: CASSESWGRTIQYF
abundance: -; d_gene: -; v_gene: TRBV30; j_gene: TRBJ1-1; CDR3nt: TGTGCCTGGAGTGTAGGGTCGCCTGAAGCTTTCTTT; CDR3aa: CAWSVGSPEAFF
abundance: few; d_gene: -; v_gene: TRBV29-1; j_gene: TRBJ2-1; CDR3nt: TGCAGCGTTGAAGCCCGAACTGGCAGCTACAATGAGCAGTTCTTC; CDR3aa: CSVEARTGSYNEQFF
abundance: few; d_gene: -; v_gene: TRBV4-1; j_gene: TRBJ1-2; CDR3nt: TGCGCCAGCAGCCAGAACGGACAGACAAATGGCTACACCTTC; CDR3aa: CASSQNGQTNGYTF
abundance: few; d_gene: -; v_gene: TRBV28; j_gene: TRBJ2-2; CDR3nt: TGTGCCAGCAGTTTAGGAGGGCCTGGGGAGCTGTTTTTT; CDR3aa: CASSLGGPGELFF
abundance: -; d_gene: TRBD2; v_gene: TRBV20-1; j_gene: TRBJ2-7; CDR3nt: TGCAGTGCTGCAAGGACTAGCGGTGCCTCGGAGCAGTACTTC; CDR3aa: CSAARTSGASEQYF
abundance: -; d_gene: -; v_gene: TRBV19; j_gene: TRBJ1-5; CDR3nt: TGTGCCAGTAGTGTGACAGCTTATAGCAATCAGCCCCAGCATTTT; CDR3aa: CASSVTAYSNQPQHF
abundance: few; d_gene: -; v_gene: TRBV10-3; j_gene: TRBJ1-2; CDR3nt: TGTGCCATCAGTGAGTCCGGCCCAGGGGACTATGGCTACACCTTC; CDR3aa: CAISESGPGDYGYTF
abundance: many; d_gene: TRBD2; v_gene: TRBV20-1; j_gene: TRBJ2-3; CDR3nt: TGCAGTGCTACCCTAGCGGGGGGCCCCTCTATCACAGATACGCAGTATTTT; CDR3aa: CSATLAGGPSITDTQYF
abundance: many; d_gene: -; v_gene: TRBV6-1; j_gene: TRBJ2-7; CDR3nt: TGTGCCAGCAGGGTGGCTTCCTATACCTCCTACGAGCAGTACTTC; CDR3aa: CASRVASYTSYEQYF
abundance: few; d_gene: -; v_gene: TRBV7-3; j_gene: TRBJ1-2; CDR3nt: TGTGCCAGCAGCTTCGGGCCCAATAACTATGGCTACACCTTC; CDR3aa: CASSFGPNNYGYTF
abundance: once; d_gene: -; v_gene: TRBV5-1; j_gene: TRBJ2-7; CDR3nt: TGCGCCAGCAGCTTGGAGGGGAATGGGGCCTACGAGCAGTACTTC; CDR3aa: CASSLEGNGAYEQYF
abundance: -; d_gene: -; v_gene: TRBV29-1; j_gene: TRBJ2-7; CDR3nt: TGCAGCGTTGATTGGGGCGAGCGAAACGAGCAGTACTTC; CDR3aa: CSVDWGERNEQYF
abundance: -; d_gene: TRBD1; v_gene: TRBV12-3/TRBV12-4; j_gene: TRBJ1-5; CDR3nt: TGTGCCAGCAGCTCGACCGGACAGGGCAATCAGCCCCAGCATTTT; CDR3aa: CASSSTGQGNQPQHF
abundance: few; d_gene: TRBD2; v_gene: TRBV20-1; j_gene: TRBJ2-2; CDR3nt: TGCAGTGCTAGACCGGGACTAGCGGGGGGGAGCACCGGGGAGCTGTTTTTT; CDR3aa: CSARPGLAGGSTGELFF
abundance: few; d_gene: -; v_gene: TRBV20-1; j_gene: TRBJ2-7; CDR3nt: TGCAGTGCTACGGTCTTTCCCTACGAGCAGTACTTC; CDR3aa: CSATVFPYEQYF
abundance: -; d_gene: -; v_gene: TRBV29-1; j_gene: TRBJ2-7; CDR3nt: TGCAGCGTTGGCCAGGGGGGCTACGAGCAGTACTTC; CDR3aa: CSVGQGGYEQYF
abundance: few; d_gene: -; v_gene: TRBV12-3/TRBV12-4; j_gene: TRBJ2-3; CDR3nt: TGTGCCAGCAGTCCTATTAGGGGGGCGGATACGCAGTATTTT; CDR3aa: CASSPIRGADTQYF
abundance: few; d_gene: -; v_gene: TRBV20-1; j_gene: TRBJ2-7; CDR3nt: TGCAGTGCAAGTCCCGGGGTAGGATACGAGCAGTACTTC; CDR3aa: CSASPGVGYEQYF
abundance: -; d_gene: TRBD1; v_gene: TRBV11-2; j_gene: TRBJ1-5; CDR3nt: TGTGCCAGCAGCCTAACAGGACAGGTCACACTTGGTCGTCAACAGCCCCAGCATTTT; CDR3aa: CASSLTGQVTLGRQQPQHF